Here is one TCR beta chain with its context. The data originate from a study of OX40 agonist ivuxolimab in advanced cancers. The CDR3 extends over 15 amino acids. The ends were cut back, 6 bases at V and 2 bases at J, with 17 bases in the middle. In germline, CDR1 is MNHEY, CDR2 SVGAGI. The method was immunoSEQ multiplex PCR; TCRdb's version includes in-frame clones alone and lacks a portion of them. The sample shows about 48,000 clones, about 83% of them seen only once. Sequenced material: CD4+ or CD8+ T cells sorted from blood, taken in a trial of the OX40 agonist ivuxolimab. The chain is built from TRBV6-5 and TRBJ2-7; a possible D gene is TRBD1 (5 bases). This TCR was recovered from an adult with an advanced solid tumor such as melanoma, head and neck, liver or kidney cancer. This CDR3 is CASSSPEQGTYEQYF. The CDR3 region has the DNA TGTGCCAGCAGCTCGCCCGAGCAGGGTACCTACGAGCAGTACTTC.